This TCR beta chain came from a study of blood T cell repertoires in COVID-19. Turning to the study itself: Samples came from the United States, Italy and Spain, spanning acute and convalescent COVID-19. Sources were T cells, B-cell-depleted T cells, or PBMCs; the material itself was cDNA or gDNA.

In the original workflow: Reference gene primer amplification yielded estimated nucleated cell counts. Measured with immunoSEQ multiplex PCR; TCRdb has only the in-frame clones, and not every one. V, J and clone size reflect that table, while D and trimming were determined from the DNA. This table has hundreds of thousands of clones, nearly 90% appearing once. This clonotype was sampled from a woman aged 25 to 39 with acute or convalescent COVID-19. The sample taken for sequencing was peripheral blood.

This chain's CDR3 is CATSGFYEQYF. As DNA, the CDR3 is TGTGCCACGTCGGGATTCTACGAGCAGTACTTC. The rearrangement uses TRBV24-1 and TRBJ2-7; tentative D call: TRBD2 (5 bases). With 10 bases removed from V and 3 bases from J, the gap between germline ends came to 9 bases. CDR3 length equals 11 residues. CDR1 is KGHDR, CDR2 SFDVKD, per germline.